This passage covers 26 T cell receptor beta chains from one sample sequenced in a study of blood T cell repertoires in COVID-19. The repertoire was sequenced with immunoSEQ multiplex PCR; TCRdb's copy has only in-frame clones and lacks some. The sample contains about 260,000 clones, about 87% of which appear only once. Sequencing was done on a sample of PBMCs or T cells enriched from blood (not recorded which). These receptors came from a woman aged 40 to 50 with acute COVID-19.

This rearrangement joins TRBV15 to TRBJ1-1; D is undetermined. This CDR3 is 15 amino acids long. Germline V gene lookup returns CDR1 LNHNV and CDR2 YYDKDF (reference sequence). The germline V and J ends were trimmed by 0 bases and 7 bases, with 15 bases remaining between them. The CDR3 is CATSRDAAVGDEAFF. CDR3 coding DNA: TGTGCCACCAGCAGAGACGCGGCGGTCGGAGATGAAGCTTTCTTT. The whole variable domain, remainder taken from reference TRBV15 and TRBJ1-1, is DAMVIQNPRYQVTQFGKPVTLSCSQTLNHNVMYWYQQKSSQAPKLLFHYYDKDFNNEADTPDNFQSRRPNTSFCFLDIRSPGLGDTAMYLCATSRDAAVGDEAFFGQGTRLTVV.

V is TRBV5-1 and J is TRBJ2-1, with TRBD1 matching 12 bases. The CDR3 covers 16 residues. Losses at the gene ends were 4 bases for V and 5 bases for J; bases not matched to a gene: 7. Germline CDR1 and CDR2: SGHRS and YFSETQ. Written as DNA, the CDR3 is TGCGCCAGCAGCCTGGCAGGGACAGGGGGCCACAATGAGCAGTTCTTC. The encoded protein is CASSLAGTGGHNEQFF.

The rearrangement joins TRBV13 to TRBJ2-1, with 11 nucleotides matching TRBD1. V shed 5 bases and J 2 bases; nucleotides not matched to a gene: 2. The CDR3 runs 15 residues. The germline V gene encodes CDR1 PRHDT and CDR2 FYEKMQ (reference sequence). This CDR3 is CASSPGQGAYNEQFF. DNA for the CDR3: TGTGCCAGCAGCCCGGGACAGGGGGCCTACAATGAGCAGTTCTTC.

The chain is built from TRBV6-5 and TRBJ1-2; D gene ambiguous. The CDR3 has 14 residues. Germline CDR1 and CDR2: MNHEY and SVGAGI. V was shortened by 8 bases and J by 2 bases, with 15 bases between the two germline ends. The CDR3 is CASGSDNQNYGYTF. Here the CDR3 DNA reads TGTGCCAGCGGTTCAGACAACCAGAACTATGGCTACACCTTC.

The DNA of the CDR3 is TGTGCCAGTACGGGGGGGCAAGAGACCCAGTACTTC. Its protein product is CASTGGQETQYF. The V and J genes are TRBV19 and TRBJ2-5; TRBD2 aligns across 8 bases. The CDR3 covers 12 residues. Germline V gene lookup returns CDR1 LNHDA and CDR2 SQIVND (reference sequence). Trimming at V came to 7 bases and at J to 2 bases, leaving 0 bases not matched to a gene.

The rearrangement uses TRBV27 and TRBJ2-1; 8 positions agree with TRBD1. The CDR3 extends over 15 amino acids. V was clipped by 7 bases and J by 5 bases; unmatched bases: 10. Per the germline V gene, CDR1 is MNHEY and CDR2 is SMNVEV (reference sequence). DNA of the CDR3: TGTGCCAGCACCCGACAGGGGCGAATGAACAATGAGCAGTTCTTC. It encodes CASTRQGRMNNEQFF.

The V call is TRBV11-2, the J call TRBJ1-6; possible D gene TRBD1, 6 bases. The CDR3 loop spans 18 amino acids. Germline V CDR1 and CDR2: SGHAT, FQNNGV. The V gene lost 0 bases and the J gene lost 3 bases, with 15 bases spanning the gap. CDR3 DNA: TGTGCCAGCAGCTTAGATCTCCTAGACAGGCTCTATAATTCACCCCTCCACTTT. Its translation: CASSLDLLDRLYNSPLHF. Filled out from reference TRBV11-2 and TRBJ1-6, the complete variable domain reads EAGVAQSPRYKIIEKRQSVAFWCNPISGHATLYWYQQILGQGPKLLIQFQNNGVVDDSQLPKDRFSAERLKGVDSTLKIQPAKLEDSAVYLCASSLDLLDRLYNSPLHFGNGTRLTVT.

Worth noting for this clone: This CDR3 is also generated by other DNA sequences in the sample. V usage is TRBV27 and J usage is TRBJ1-1; D is unresolved. The germline V gene has CDR1 MNHEY and CDR2 SMNVEV (reference sequence). The CDR3 runs to 13 residues. Trimming removed 5 bases from V and 1 base from J, with 8 bases in between. The DNA of the CDR3 is TGTGCCAGCAGTCTATTCAGGAACACTGAAGCTTTCTTT. This gives the protein CASSLFRNTEAFF.

A single count supports this clone. This sequence joins TRBV7-8 and TRBJ1-6, with a possible D match to TRBD1 (5 bases). Trimming took off 7 bases at V and 7 bases at J, with 17 bases between the two ends. The CDR3 contains 15 residues. CDR1 and CDR2 (germline): SGHVS, FQNEAQ. CDR3 residues: CASTKPGLANSPLHF. Written as DNA, the CDR3 is TGTGCCAGCACCAAACCGGGACTAGCGAATTCACCCCTCCACTTT.

This sequence joins TRBV18 and TRBJ2-5; D call uncertain. Trimming removed 3 bases from V and 3 bases from J, with 2 bases in between. The V gene's germline CDR1 is KGHSH and CDR2 LQKENI. The CDR3 extends over 11 amino acids. CDR3 in amino acids: CASSPKETQYF. In DNA form, the CDR3 reads TGTGCCAGCTCACCTAAAGAGACCCAGTACTTC. Together with reference TRBV18 and TRBJ2-5, the CDR3 gives the full variable domain: NAGVMQNPRHLVRRRGQEARLRCSPMKGHSHVYWYRQLPEEGLKFMVYLQKENIIDESGMPKERFSAEFPKEGPSILRIQQVVRGDSAAYFCASSPKETQYFGPGTRLLVL.

This chain connects TRBV19 to TRBJ1-3; tentatively, D is TRBD1 (6 bases). CDR1 is LNHDA and CDR2 is SQIVND in the germline V gene (reference sequence). The length of the CDR3 is 11 residues. The CDR3 loop reads CGTGTGNTIYF. CDR3 nucleotide sequence: TGTGGTACAGGGACTGGAAACACCATATATTTT.

The chain combines TRBV18 with TRBJ2-1, with TRBD2 identical over 7 bases. This CDR3 has 13 residues. The germline CDR1 and CDR2 sequences are KGHSH and LQKENI. After removal of 3 bases from V and 5 bases from J, the junction contained 1 base not matched to a gene. The CDR3 sequence is CASSPGLDNEQFF. In nucleotides, the CDR3 is TGTGCCAGCTCACCCGGACTAGACAATGAGCAGTTCTTC.

This clone came up once. CDR3 in DNA: TGTGCCAGCAGAGGAGCGCGCACTGAAGCTTTCTTT. Translating gives CASRGARTEAFF. V gene TRBV21-1 combines with J gene TRBJ1-1. TRBV21-1 is a documented pseudogene. This CDR3 contains 12 residues.

This chain links TRBV29-1 with TRBJ1-2; weak D call: TRBD1 (5 bases). The V end was cut by 5 bases, the J end by 2 bases, with 9 bases between. This CDR3 spans 12 amino acids. From germline, CDR1 is SQVTM and CDR2 ANQGSEA. CDR3 in amino acids: CSVLGANYGYTF. The CDR3 coding sequence is TGCAGCGTTCTTGGGGCAAACTATGGCTACACCTTC.

The genes are TRBV28 and TRBJ1-1, with D possibly TRBD1 on 6 matching bases. The germline V and J ends were trimmed by 7 bases and 3 bases, with 15 bases remaining between them. The CDR3 has 14 residues. CDR1 and CDR2 from the germline V gene are MDHEN and SYDVKM. CDR3 amino acids: CASIRGEDDTEAFF. In DNA, the CDR3 is TGTGCCAGCATCAGGGGAGAAGATGACACTGAAGCTTTCTTT.

The rearrangement uses TRBV9 and TRBJ2-1; TRBD1 matches 7 bases. Germline trimming cut 2 bases from V and 1 base from J; bases unmatched to any gene: 3. This CDR3 region has 15 residues. The V gene's germline CDR1 is SGDLS and CDR2 YYNGEE. The chain's CDR3 is CASSVEDRSYNEQFF. The CDR3 DNA sequence: TGTGCCAGCAGCGTGGAGGACAGGTCCTACAATGAGCAGTTCTTC.

This chain connects TRBV4-1 to TRBJ2-3; D unresolved. There are 16 residues in the CDR3. In germline, CDR1 is MGHRA, CDR2 YSYEKL. Trimming left V 1 base short and J 2 bases short, with 13 bases between. The CDR3 is CASSQALNKPTDTQYF. The CDR3 DNA follows: TGCGCCAGCAGCCAAGCTTTGAACAAACCCACAGATACGCAGTATTTT.

The rearrangement uses TRBV28 and TRBJ2-3; perhaps TRBD1 as D (6 bases). The germline CDR1 and CDR2 sequences are MDHEN and SYDVKM. The ends were cut back, 6 bases at V and 3 bases at J, with 16 bases in the middle. The length of the CDR3 is 15 residues. CDR3 amino acids: CASRSVGARTDTQYF. Here the CDR3 DNA reads TGTGCCAGCAGGTCGGTGGGGGCGCGTACAGATACGCAGTATTTT.

This clone has more than one count but fewer than ten. The V call is TRBV6-5, the J call TRBJ2-1; 8 nucleotides line up with TRBD1. CDR3 length: 14 amino acids. Germline CDR1 reads MNHEY; CDR2 reads SVGAGI. Trimming took 6 bases from V and 3 from J; bases not matched to a gene: 4. CDR3 in DNA: TGTGCCAGCAGCGACAGGGGCCTCTACAATGAGCAGTTCTTC. It codes for CASSDRGLYNEQFF.

The J gene is TRBJ2-2, the V gene TRBV11-2, with 8 bases matching TRBD2. Germline V gives CDR1 SGHAT, CDR2 FQNNGV. CDR3 size: 18 residues. The V gene end was trimmed by 5 bases and the J gene end by 7 bases; junction bases not matched to a gene: 18. This CDR3 reads CASSQIASGSLMGGELFF. CDR3 nucleotide sequence: TGTGCCAGCAGCCAAATTGCCAGCGGGAGCCTGATGGGCGGGGAGCTGTTTTTT.

Only a few counts were recorded for this clone. J is TRBJ1-6 and V is TRBV4-1; D gene uncertain. CDR1 and CDR2 (germline): MGHRA, YSYEKL. V lost 2 bases and J lost 10, with 9 bases in between. The CDR3 has 13 amino acids. CDR3 bases: TGCGCCAGCAGCCAAACAGAGAAATCACCCCTCCACTTT. It is translated as CASSQTEKSPLHF.

The V and J genes are TRBV19 and TRBJ1-1; the D gene is possibly TRBD1 (5 bases). V was pared by 4 bases and J by 5 bases, with 11 bases between. CDR3 length equals 13 residues. Germline V gives CDR1 LNHDA, CDR2 SQIVND (reference sequence). DNA of the CDR3: TGTGCCAGTAGTACCGGGACTCAGACTGAAGCTTTCTTT. Translation gives CASSTGTQTEAFF.

The rearrangement links TRBV5-1 to TRBJ1-5; the D gene is possibly TRBD1 (6 bases). The germline V gene has CDR1 SGHRS and CDR2 YFSETQ. V lost 0 bases and J lost 1, with 11 bases in between. The CDR3 extends over 16 amino acids. Here the CDR3 DNA reads TGCGCCAGCAGCTTGGTACCGGGACACAGCAATCAGCCCCAGCATTTT. It specifies CASSLVPGHSNQPQHF.

This rearrangement joins TRBV18 to TRBJ1-1; TRBD1 is a possible D gene (5 bases). This CDR3 region has 14 residues. Trimming left V 2 bases short and J 5 bases short, with 12 bases between. Per the germline V gene, CDR1 is KGHSH and CDR2 is LQKENI. Written as DNA, the CDR3 is TGTGCCAGCTCACCAGGAGAGGGGAGGACTGAAGCTTTCTTT. Translated: CASSPGEGRTEAFF.

This chain joins TRBV20-1 and TRBJ1-3; D remains ambiguous. From germline, CDR1 is DFQATT and CDR2 SNEGSKA (reference sequence). Trimming cost V 8 bases and J 3 bases, with 5 bases left between them. The CDR3 covers 10 residues. The CDR3 DNA follows: TGCAGTATACTTGGAAACACCATATATTTT. Translated, it gives CSILGNTIYF.

The chain employs TRBV3-1 (or the pseudogene TRBV3-2) and TRBJ1-2; D is uncertain. The CDR3 is 13 amino acids. Germline V CDR1 and CDR2: LGHDT, YNNKEL (reference sequence). With 3 bases removed from V and 5 bases from J, the gap between germline ends came to 10 bases. The CDR3 region has the DNA TGTGCCAGCAGCCACGAGCGTGGTTATGGCTACACCTTC. It yields the protein CASSHERGYGYTF.